This T cell receptor (beta chain) emerged from a study of patients and donors after allogeneic stem cell transplantation. The CDR3 is made up of 18 amino acids. V lost 0 bases, J lost 0 bases, and 18 bases lay in between. Germline V CDR1 and CDR2: DFQATT, SNEGSKA (reference sequence). TCRdb re-called the RT-PCR reads through MiXCR, storing one row per CDR3 protein. This sample has approximately 210,000 distinct CDR3 sequences, with 41% found just once. Sequences were obtained from blood, either unsorted or a sorted T cell fraction (not recorded which). The chain combines TRBV20-1 with TRBJ2-1; a possible D gene is TRBD2 (6 bases). This TCR derives from a human donor who was either an allogeneic HSCT recipient or a stem cell or donor lymphocyte infusion donor (not recorded which). It is not recorded whose cells these are; they may come from a transplant donor. The CDR3 loop reads CSARDIKVAAYSYNEQFF. The CDR3 DNA sequence: TGCAGTGCTAGAGATATTAAAGTAGCGGCCTACTCCTACAATGAGCAGTTCTTC.